In its sample, the clone carrying this T cell receptor (beta chain) was seen once. The sample comes from a study of T cell responses to AZD1222 COVID-19 vaccine. TCRdb keeps only in-frame clones here, not all; method: immunoSEQ multiplex PCR. Of tens of thousands of clones detected, roughly 90% appear once; the ten largest clones hold over 20%. CDR3 length: 13 residues. CDR1 and CDR2 from the germline V gene are MRHNA and SNTAGT. The J segment lost 2 bases and the V segment lost 11 bases, leaving 5 bases of the junction unmatched. This receptor was taken from an adult in good health. The chain couples TRBV6-4 to TRBJ1-5, with TRBD1 matching over 8 bases. The sample in question was peripheral blood, obtained on day 0 of AZD1222 vaccination. The CDR3 protein is CAGDRGGNQPQHF. For the CDR3, the DNA is TGTGCCGGCGACAGGGGTGGCAATCAGCCCCAGCATTTT.